This T cell receptor beta chain was documented in a study of blood T cell repertoires in COVID-19. As for the study in general: COVID-19 samples, acute and convalescent, were from the United States, Italy and Spain.

Authors' data handling: Quantification of nucleated cells was approximated via reference gene primer amplification. Only in-frame clones appear in the TCRdb table, and some are missing; sequencing was by immunoSEQ multiplex PCR. The V and J calls and clone size are taken from that table; D and trimming were inferred from the DNA. This sample has approximately 99,000 clones, with about 85% found just once. The CDR3 contains 18 residues. Germline lookup yields CDR1 MNHNS and CDR2 SASEGT. With 3 bases removed from V and 4 bases from J, the gap between germline ends came to 24 bases. The source of this sequence is a woman in her seventies with acute or convalescent COVID-19. The sequenced sample was peripheral blood. V is TRBV6-1 and J is TRBJ1-2; D remains ambiguous. The CDR3 sequence: CASSEEGGEFLRVYGYTF. CDR3 in DNA: TGTGCCAGCAGTGAGGAGGGCGGGGAGTTCCTAAGGGTCTATGGCTACACCTTC.